This T cell receptor (beta chain) was recovered during a study of Ad26.COV2.S vaccination and SARS-CoV-2 variants. Study-level background: Donor joined the COV1001 Ad26.COV2.S trial arm. Intramuscularly, Ad26.COV2.S was given either once or twice, 56 days apart.

Regarding the study as a whole: It was found that vaccine and placebo recipients had similar non-spike TCR breadth.

Treatment described: 19 received Ad26.COV2.S at low or high dose, single or two shots; about 5 received placebo; per-sample allocation not given. Vaccine and placebo recipients were sampled on day 63 after the first injection. Boston supplied an adult donor aged 18-55 years. TCRdb's table, derived via immunoSEQ multiplex PCR, lists solely in-frame clones and lacks some. In the table there are about 320,000 clones, roughly 84% of which are singletons. This clone came up a few times. Antigen: not known. The CDR3 contains 12 residues. V was cut by 0 bases and J by 4 bases, with 3 bases left in between. The germline V gene has CDR1 LGHDT and CDR2 YNNKEL (reference sequence).

This specimen consisted of peripheral blood, obtained in a trial of Ad26.COV2.S vaccine versus placebo. The receptor was isolated from a person aged 18-60 years who received the Ad26.COV2.S COVID-19 vaccine or a placebo. The chain recombines TRBV3-1 (or the pseudogene TRBV3-2) with TRBJ1-2; D gene ambiguous. The CDR3 bases are TGTGCCAGCAGCCAAGAGGGCTATGGCTACACCTTC. Translation: CASSQEGYGYTF.